This T cell receptor beta chain appears in the sequencing data of a study of beta chain features in type 1 diabetes. Background on the study: All of the samples together had roughly 98 million sorted cells examined. General study findings and limits: Whether TCRB rearrangement is influenced by HLA type went unresolved here. Reduced insertions and increased deletions marked VDJ junctions in type 1 diabetes patients. In all four CD4+ subsets, TCRB CDR3 length was significantly, moderately reduced in type 1 diabetes.

Every isolated RNA sample was fully reverse transcribed, so sequencing captured expressed TCRB transcripts. Measured with immunoSEQ multiplex PCR; TCRdb has only the in-frame clones, and not every one. Of about 710,000 clones listed, about 14% are singletons. On this clone itself: The antigen remains undetermined.

It was via CD45RO/CCR7/CD25/CD127/CD95/CD27 that CD4+ naive, central memory, regulatory and stem cell-like memory cells were sorted. Sample: naive CD4+ T cells from blood. The receptor was isolated from a young man with type 1 diabetes.

This chain's CDR3 is CASSKGKAKNIQYF. The CDR3 DNA sequence: TGTGCCAGCAGCAAGGGGAAGGCCAAAAACATTCAGTACTTC. The V gene is TRBV21-1, the J gene TRBJ2-4. TRBV21-1 is classified as a pseudogene. This CDR3 is built from 14 residues.